Sequencing of this T cell receptor beta chain was carried out in a study of shared clonotypes between healthy human individuals. Findings and limits, study-wide: A reduction in generation probabilities was seen for non-shared clonotypes relative to those shared by all four donors. Enrolling few donors narrowed the genetic and exposure-history diversity that was represented.

CDR1 is MGHDK, CDR2 SYGVNS, per germline. The CDR3 loop spans 14 amino acids. V was pared by 8 bases and J by 4 bases, with 15 bases between. With regard to this clone: Antigen specificity is unknown.

Repertoires were generated with immunoSEQ multiplex PCR, while TCRdb's copy carries only in-frame clones and drops some. The top ten hold approximately 0.36% of the sample, which has approximately 2.5 million clones, approximately 93% seen once. This rearrangement joins TRBV25-1 to TRBJ1-5; D perhaps matches TRBD1 (6 bases). The sequence derives from a man between 18 and 29 years old in good health. Some clones in this sample may be carry-over from other donors' samples. Sequenced: naive CD4+ T cells from PBMCs. The sample's subset: CD45RA+ positively selected. The CDR3, as DNA: TGTGCCAGCTGCAATTGGGGGGCTAATCAGCCCCAGCATTTT. It specifies CASCNWGANQPQHF.